This paragraph covers one TCR beta chain sequence. Its antigen is not identified. The data were taken from a study of cytomegalovirus exposure and HLA in healthy donors. Study-wide background: An early release of data contained approximately 80 million unique TCRs, which came from HLA-typed donors. Notes on the study in general: The dataset shows that most TCR sequences were rare, while some public TCRs occurred in many donors. In a later analysis, CMV-associated beta chains were mostly HLA-associated, it appeared.

The study ran its PCR with 60 Vbeta and 13 Jbeta primers. The method was immunoSEQ multiplex PCR; TCRdb's version includes in-frame clones alone and lacks a portion of them. The sample comprises approximately 220,000 clones, 80% to 90% of which are singletons, and about 3.1% rests with the top ten. Germline CDR1 and CDR2: SGHTA and FQGTGA. Trimming pared 5 bases from V and 3 bases from J, leaving 23 bases between. The CDR3 loop spans 17 amino acids. The sequence derives from a man younger than 40 in good health and CMV-seronegative. The genes are TRBV7-3 and TRBJ2-7, with a weak D call TRBD1 (6 bases). Sequenced material: PBMCs. This CDR3 reads CASSDVWGPRSHYEQYF. DNA of the CDR3: TGTGCCAGCAGCGACGTTTGGGGGCCCCGTTCCCACTACGAGCAGTACTTC.